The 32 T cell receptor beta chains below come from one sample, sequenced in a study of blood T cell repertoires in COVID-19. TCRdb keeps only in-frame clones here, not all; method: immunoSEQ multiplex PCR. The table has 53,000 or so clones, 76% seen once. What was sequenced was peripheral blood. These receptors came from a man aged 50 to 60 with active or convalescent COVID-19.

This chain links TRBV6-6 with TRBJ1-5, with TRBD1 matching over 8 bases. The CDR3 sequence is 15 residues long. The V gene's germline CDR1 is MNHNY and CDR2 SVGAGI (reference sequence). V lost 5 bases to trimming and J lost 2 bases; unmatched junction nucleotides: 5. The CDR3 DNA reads TGTGCCAGCAGTGTCGACAGGGGAGGCAATCAGCCCCAGCATTTT. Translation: CASSVDRGGNQPQHF.

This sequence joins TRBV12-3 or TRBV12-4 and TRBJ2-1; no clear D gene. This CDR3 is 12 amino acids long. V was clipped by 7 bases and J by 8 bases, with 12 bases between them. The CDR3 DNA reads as TGTGCCAGCACCGACATTTTTTATGAGCAGTTCTTC. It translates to CASTDIFYEQFF.

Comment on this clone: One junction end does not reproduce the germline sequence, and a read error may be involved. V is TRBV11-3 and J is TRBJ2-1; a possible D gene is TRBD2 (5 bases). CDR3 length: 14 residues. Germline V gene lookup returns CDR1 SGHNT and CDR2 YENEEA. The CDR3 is CASSQLSVNNGQFF. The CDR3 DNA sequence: TGTGCCAGCAGCCAACTTAGCGTTAACAATGGGCAGTTCTTC.

The CDR3 loop reads CAISPTQGQSYGYTF. In nucleotides, the CDR3 is TGTGCCATCAGTCCCACCCAAGGACAGAGCTATGGCTACACCTTC. The chain recombines TRBV10-3 with TRBJ1-2, with D possibly being TRBD1 (6 bases). The CDR3 has 15 amino acids. Germline V gene lookup returns CDR1 ENHRY and CDR2 SYGVKD. Between the trimmed V and J ends, which lost 5 bases and 4 bases, there was a span of 17 bases.

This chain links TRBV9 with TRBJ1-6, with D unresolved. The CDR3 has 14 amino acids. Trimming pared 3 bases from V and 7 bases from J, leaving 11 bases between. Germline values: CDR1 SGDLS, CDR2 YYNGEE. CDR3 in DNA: TGTGCCAGCAGCGAACAGAATTTCAATTCACCCCTCCACTTT. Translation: CASSEQNFNSPLHF.

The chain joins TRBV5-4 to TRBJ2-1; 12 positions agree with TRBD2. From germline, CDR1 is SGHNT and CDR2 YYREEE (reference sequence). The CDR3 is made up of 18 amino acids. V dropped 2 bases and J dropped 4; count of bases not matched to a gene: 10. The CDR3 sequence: CASSFLAGGPSGYNEQFF. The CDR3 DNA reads TGTGCCAGCAGCTTCCTAGCGGGAGGGCCCTCGGGATACAATGAGCAGTTCTTC.

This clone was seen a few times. Here the CDR3 reads CASTDNNYGYTF. Here the CDR3 DNA reads TGTGCCAGCACCGACAATAACTATGGCTACACCTTC. The chain combines TRBV6-6 with TRBJ1-2; no firm D call. CDR1 is MNHNY, CDR2 SVGAGI, per germline (reference sequence). The CDR3 spans 12 residues. Trimming cost V 7 bases and J 1 base, with 7 bases left between them.

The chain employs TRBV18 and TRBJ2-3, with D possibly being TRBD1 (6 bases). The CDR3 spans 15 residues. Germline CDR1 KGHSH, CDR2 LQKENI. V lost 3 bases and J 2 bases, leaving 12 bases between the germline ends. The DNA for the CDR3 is TGTGCCAGCTCACCGACGGACAGCACCACAGATACGCAGTATTTT. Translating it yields CASSPTDSTTDTQYF. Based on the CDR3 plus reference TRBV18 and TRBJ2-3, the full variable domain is NAGVMQNPRHLVRRRGQEARLRCSPMKGHSHVYWYRQLPEEGLKFMVYLQKENIIDESGMPKERFSAEFPKEGPSILRIQQVVRGDSAAYFCASSPTDSTTDTQYFGPGTRLTVL.

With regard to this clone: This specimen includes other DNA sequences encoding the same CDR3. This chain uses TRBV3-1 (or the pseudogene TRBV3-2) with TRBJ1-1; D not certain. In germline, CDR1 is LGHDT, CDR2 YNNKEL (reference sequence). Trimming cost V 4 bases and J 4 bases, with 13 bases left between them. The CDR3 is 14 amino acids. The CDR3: CASSPRRSGTEAFF. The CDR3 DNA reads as TGTGCCAGCAGCCCCAGGCGAAGTGGCACTGAAGCTTTCTTT.

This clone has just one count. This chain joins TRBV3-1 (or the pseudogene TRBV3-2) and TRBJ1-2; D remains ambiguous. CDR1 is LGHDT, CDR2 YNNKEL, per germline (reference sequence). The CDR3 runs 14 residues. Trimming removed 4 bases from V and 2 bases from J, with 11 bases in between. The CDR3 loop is CASSLSRGNYGYTF. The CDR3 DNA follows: TGTGCCAGCAGCCTAAGTAGAGGGAACTATGGCTACACCTTC.

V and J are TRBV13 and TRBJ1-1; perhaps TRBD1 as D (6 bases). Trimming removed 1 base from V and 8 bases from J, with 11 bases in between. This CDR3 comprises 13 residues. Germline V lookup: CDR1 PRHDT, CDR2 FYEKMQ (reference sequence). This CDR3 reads CASSLVQGLEAFF. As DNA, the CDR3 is TGTGCCAGCAGCTTAGTACAGGGCCTAGAAGCTTTCTTT.

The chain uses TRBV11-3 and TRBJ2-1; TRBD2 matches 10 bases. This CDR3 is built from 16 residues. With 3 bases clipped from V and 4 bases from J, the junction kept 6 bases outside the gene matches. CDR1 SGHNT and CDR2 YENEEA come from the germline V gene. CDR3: CASSFRTSGSYNEQFF. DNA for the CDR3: TGTGCCAGCAGCTTCAGGACTAGCGGATCATACAATGAGCAGTTCTTC.

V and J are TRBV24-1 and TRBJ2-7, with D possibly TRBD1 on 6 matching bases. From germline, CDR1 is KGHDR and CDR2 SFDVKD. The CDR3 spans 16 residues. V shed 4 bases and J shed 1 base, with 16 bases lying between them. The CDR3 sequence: CATSDPETGPSYEQYF. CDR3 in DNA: TGTGCCACCAGTGACCCGGAGACAGGACCATCCTACGAGCAGTACTTC.

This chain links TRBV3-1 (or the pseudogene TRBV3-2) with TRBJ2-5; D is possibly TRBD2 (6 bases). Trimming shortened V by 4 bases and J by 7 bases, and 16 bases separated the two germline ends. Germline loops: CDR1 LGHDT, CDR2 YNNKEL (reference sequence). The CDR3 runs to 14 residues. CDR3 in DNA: TGTGCCAGCAGCCCGTCGGGACTTATGGGGACCCAGTACTTC. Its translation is CASSPSGLMGTQYF.

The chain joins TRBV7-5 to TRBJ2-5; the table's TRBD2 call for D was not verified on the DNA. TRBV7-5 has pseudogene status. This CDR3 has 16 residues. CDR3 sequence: CVRSFLAGESEETQYF. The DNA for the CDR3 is TGTGTCAGAAGCTTCCTCGCGGGGGAGAGTGAAGAGACCCAGTACTTC.

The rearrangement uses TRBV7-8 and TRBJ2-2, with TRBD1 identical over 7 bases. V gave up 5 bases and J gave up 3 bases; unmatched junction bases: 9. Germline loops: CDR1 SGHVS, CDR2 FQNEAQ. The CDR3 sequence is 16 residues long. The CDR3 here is CASSPLPGTDTGELFF. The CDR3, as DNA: TGTGCCAGCAGCCCCTTACCTGGGACAGACACCGGGGAGCTGTTTTTT.

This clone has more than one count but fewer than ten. The CDR3 DNA follows: TGTGCCAGCAGCAAATGGACAGGGCTTAACTATGGCTACACCTTC. Residues: CASSKWTGLNYGYTF. The chain links TRBV21-1 to TRBJ1-2; the DNA was not used to check the table's D call, TRBD1. TRBV21-1 is a documented pseudogene. The CDR3 length is 15 residues.

CDR3 sequence (DNA): TGCGCCAGCCAACCATGGACAGAGCACAACACTGAAGCTTTCTTT. This codes for CASQPWTEHNTEAFF. The V and J genes are TRBV5-1 and TRBJ1-1, with D possibly TRBD1 on 6 matching bases. The CDR3 is made up of 15 amino acids. The V end lost 7 bases, the J end lost 2 bases, and 18 bases lay between the germline ends. In germline, CDR1 is SGHRS, CDR2 YFSETQ.

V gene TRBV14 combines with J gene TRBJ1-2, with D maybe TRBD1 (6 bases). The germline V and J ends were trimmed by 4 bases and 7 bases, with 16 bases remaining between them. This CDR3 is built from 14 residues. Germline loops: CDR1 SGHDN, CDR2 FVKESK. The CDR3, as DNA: TGTGCCAGCAGCCCTGGACAGCTTTATCGTGGCTACACCTTC. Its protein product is CASSPGQLYRGYTF.

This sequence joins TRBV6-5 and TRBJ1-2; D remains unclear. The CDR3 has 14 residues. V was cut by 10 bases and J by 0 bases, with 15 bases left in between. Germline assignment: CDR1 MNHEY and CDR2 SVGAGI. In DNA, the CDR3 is TGTGCCACAAACCCTGAGGGAGCTAACTATGGCTACACCTTC. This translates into CATNPEGANYGYTF.

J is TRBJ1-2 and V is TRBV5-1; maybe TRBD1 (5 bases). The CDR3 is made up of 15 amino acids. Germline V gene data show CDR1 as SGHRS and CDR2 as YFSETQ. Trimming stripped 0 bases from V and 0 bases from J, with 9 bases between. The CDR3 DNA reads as TGCGCCAGCAGCTTGGAGTTAGGGGCTAACTATGGCTACACCTTC. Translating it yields CASSLELGANYGYTF.

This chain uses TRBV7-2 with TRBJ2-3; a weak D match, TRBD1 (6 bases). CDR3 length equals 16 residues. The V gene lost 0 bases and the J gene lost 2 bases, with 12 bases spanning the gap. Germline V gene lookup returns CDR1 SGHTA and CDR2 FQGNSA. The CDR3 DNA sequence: TGTGCCAGCAGCTTAGCGGGGGACATACTCACAGATACGCAGTATTTT. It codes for CASSLAGDILTDTQYF.

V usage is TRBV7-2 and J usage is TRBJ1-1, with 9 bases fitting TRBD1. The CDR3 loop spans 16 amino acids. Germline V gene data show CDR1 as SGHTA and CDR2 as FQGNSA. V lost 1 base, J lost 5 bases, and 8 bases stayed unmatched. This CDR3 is CASSLVTVGQGTEAFF. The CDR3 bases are TGTGCCAGCAGCTTAGTGACGGTGGGACAGGGAACTGAAGCTTTCTTT.

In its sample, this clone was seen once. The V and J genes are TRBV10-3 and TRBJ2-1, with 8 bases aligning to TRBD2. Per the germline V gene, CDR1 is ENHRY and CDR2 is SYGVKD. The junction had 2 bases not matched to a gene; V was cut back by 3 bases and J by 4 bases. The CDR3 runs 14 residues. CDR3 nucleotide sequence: TGTGCCATCAGTGAAACTAGCGGTTACAATGAGCAGTTCTTC. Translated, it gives CAISETSGYNEQFF.

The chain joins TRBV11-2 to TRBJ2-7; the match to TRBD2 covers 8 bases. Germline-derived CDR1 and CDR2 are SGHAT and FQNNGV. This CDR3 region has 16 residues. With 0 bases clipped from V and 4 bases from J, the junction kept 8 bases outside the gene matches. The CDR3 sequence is CASSLDLIASGYEQYF. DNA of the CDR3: TGTGCCAGCAGCTTAGATCTAATTGCTAGCGGGTACGAGCAGTACTTC.

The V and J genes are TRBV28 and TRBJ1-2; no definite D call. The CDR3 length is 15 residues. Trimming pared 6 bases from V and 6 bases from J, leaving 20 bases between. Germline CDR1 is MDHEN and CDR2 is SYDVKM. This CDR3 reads CASSPPNWGVHGYTF. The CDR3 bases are TGTGCCAGCAGCCCCCCAAACTGGGGAGTGCATGGCTACACCTTC.

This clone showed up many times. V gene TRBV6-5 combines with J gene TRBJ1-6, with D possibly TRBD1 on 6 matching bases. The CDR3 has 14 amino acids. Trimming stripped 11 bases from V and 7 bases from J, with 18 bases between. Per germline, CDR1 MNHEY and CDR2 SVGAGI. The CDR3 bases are TGTGCCGGACCAAGATCACAGGGAAATTCACCCCTCCACTTT. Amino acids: CAGPRSQGNSPLHF.

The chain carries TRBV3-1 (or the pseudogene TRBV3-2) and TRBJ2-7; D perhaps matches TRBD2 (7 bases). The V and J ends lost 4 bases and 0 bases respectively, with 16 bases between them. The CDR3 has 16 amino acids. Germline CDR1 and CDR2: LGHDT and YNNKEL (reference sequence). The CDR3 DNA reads TGTGCCAGCAGCCCCCAACCGGGGGGCGGCTCCTACGAGCAGTACTTC. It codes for CASSPQPGGGSYEQYF.

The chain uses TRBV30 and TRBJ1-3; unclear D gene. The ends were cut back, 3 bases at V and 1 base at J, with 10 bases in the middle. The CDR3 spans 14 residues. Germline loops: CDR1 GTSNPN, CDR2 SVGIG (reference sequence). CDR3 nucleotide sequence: TGTGCCTGGAGCCCCGGGTTTTCTGGAAACACCATATATTTT. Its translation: CAWSPGFSGNTIYF. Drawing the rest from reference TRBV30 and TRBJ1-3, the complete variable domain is SQTIHQWPATLVQPVGSPLSLECTVEGTSNPNLYWYRQAAGRGLQLLFYSVGIGQISSEVPQNLSASRPQDRQFILSSKKLLLSDSGFYLCAWSPGFSGNTIYFGEGSWLTVV.

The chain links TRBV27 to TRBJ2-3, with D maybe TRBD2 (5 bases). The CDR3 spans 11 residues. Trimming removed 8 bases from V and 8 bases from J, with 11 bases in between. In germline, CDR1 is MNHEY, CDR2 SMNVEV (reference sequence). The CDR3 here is CASLRAGTQYF. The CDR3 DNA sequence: TGTGCCAGCCTACGGGCGGGTACGCAGTATTTT.

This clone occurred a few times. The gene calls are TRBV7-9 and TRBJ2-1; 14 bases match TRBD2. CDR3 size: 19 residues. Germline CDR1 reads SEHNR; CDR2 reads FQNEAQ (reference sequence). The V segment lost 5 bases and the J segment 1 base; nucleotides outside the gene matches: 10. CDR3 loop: CASSPTVGTSGGSYNEQFF. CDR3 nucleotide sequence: TGTGCCAGCAGCCCAACGGTGGGGACTAGCGGGGGATCCTACAATGAGCAGTTCTTC.

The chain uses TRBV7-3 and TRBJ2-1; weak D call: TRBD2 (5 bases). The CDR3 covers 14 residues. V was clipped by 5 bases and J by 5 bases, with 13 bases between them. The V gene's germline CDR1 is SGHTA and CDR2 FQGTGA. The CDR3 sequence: CASSPGWQNNEQFF. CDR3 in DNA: TGTGCCAGCAGCCCGGGGTGGCAGAACAATGAGCAGTTCTTC.